This TCR beta chain was retrieved from a study of T-cell memory formation after mild COVID-19. Study-wide context: Largely, TCR clusters stayed within a single donor.

At least ten counts were recorded for this clonotype. Its antigen is currently unknown. The V gene's germline CDR1 is KGHDR and CDR2 SFDVKD. The CDR3 is 13 amino acids. With 5 bases removed from V and 6 bases from J, the gap between germline ends came to 11 bases. Overall study findings and caveats: Clones shrinking between day 15 and 85 showed a balanced CD4/CD8 split, and those that grew later tilted toward CD4+. Contracting clones localized mainly to CM and EM when CD4+ and mainly to EMRA when CD8+.

After 5'RACE with constant-segment primers, TCR alpha and TCR beta cDNA libraries carrying sample barcodes and UMIs were obtained. Using its own MiXCR run on the 5' RACE reads, TCRdb lists one record per CDR3 protein. This table has around 300,000 distinct CDR3 sequences, approximately 12% appearing once. This rearrangement joins TRBV24-1 to TRBJ2-3; TRBD1 is a possible D gene (5 bases). The origin of this receptor is a man between 18 and 35 years old who had mild COVID-19 (a few samples of this study predate the infection). Cell type and time point are not known. What was sequenced was PBMCs or a T cell subset sorted from them (not recorded which). CDR3 nucleotide sequence: TGTGCCACCAGTGTAACAGGAACCGATACGCAGTATTTT. Its translation: CATSVTGTDTQYF.